This T cell receptor beta chain was profiled in a study of blood T cells in healthy people across ages. Samples each yielded at least 5 micrograms of total RNA. For the second PCR, which ran for 7 to 11 cycles, a sample-barcoded 5' primer and a J-beta primer mix were used. In TCRdb, the 5' RACE reads were re-called with MiXCR into one record per CDR3 protein. The data hold about 1.6 million distinct CDR3 sequences, with approximately 32% observed a single time. Study-wide results and caveats: More naive CD4+ cells and higher diversity were found in long-lived than in aged donors. With age, beta diversity per million T cells declined roughly linearly, significantly by 40. It was held that diversity estimates obtained from one million T cells represented underestimates.

The CDR3 sequence is 16 residues long. V lost 1 base to trimming and J lost 3 bases, with 16 bases between them. Germline V gene data show CDR1 as MGHDK and CDR2 as SYGVNS. This clonotype was found many times. Antigen unknown. This sequence joins TRBV25-1 and TRBJ2-7; no clear D. This clonotype originated in a woman in her 30s in good health. Sequencing was done on a sample of blood. Here the CDR3 reads CASSELNLNSIYEQYF. The CDR3 DNA follows: TGTGCCAGCAGTGAATTAAACTTGAACTCTATCTACGAGCAGTACTTC.